The clone carrying this T cell receptor beta chain has just a few counts. RNA transcripts provided the template for amplifying TCR beta CDR3 regions. HTBI primers served in a first-round RT-PCR, which a second-round multiplex PCR followed. MiXCR, run by TCRdb on the multiplex PCR reads, gives a single entry per CDR3 protein. The repertoire holds about 700,000 distinct CDR3 sequences, with roughly 39% as singletons. This sample is drawn from a study of Graves' ophthalmopathy and Graves' hyperthyroidism. This CDR3 is 18 amino acids long. Germline-derived CDR1 and CDR2 are LNHDA and SQIVND (reference sequence). V gave up 8 bases and J gave up 2 bases; unmatched junction bases: 15.

This sequence was found in an adult man with Graves' ophthalmopathy. The chain employs TRBV19 and TRBJ1-3, with 10 nucleotides matching TRBD1. Sample: peripheral blood. The CDR3 loop reads CASGNLPGQGSPGNTIYF. As DNA, the CDR3 is TGTGCCAGTGGGAATTTACCGGGACAGGGGTCCCCTGGAAACACCATATATTTT.